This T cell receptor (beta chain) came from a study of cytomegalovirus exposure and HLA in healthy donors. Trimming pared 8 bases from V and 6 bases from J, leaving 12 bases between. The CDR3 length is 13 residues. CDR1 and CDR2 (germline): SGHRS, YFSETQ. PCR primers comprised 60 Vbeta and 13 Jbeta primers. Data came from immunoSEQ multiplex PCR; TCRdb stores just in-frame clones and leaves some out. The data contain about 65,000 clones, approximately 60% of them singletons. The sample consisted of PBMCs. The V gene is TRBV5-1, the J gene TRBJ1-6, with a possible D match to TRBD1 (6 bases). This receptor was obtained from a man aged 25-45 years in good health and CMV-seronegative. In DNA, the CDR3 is TGCGCCAGTAGACAGGTCTCTAATTCACCCCTCCACTTT. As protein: CASRQVSNSPLHF.